This TCR beta chain was found in a study of cytomegalovirus exposure and HLA in healthy donors. General study points: Among the most significant clusters, several appeared linked to common viral pathogens in a later analysis.

PCR used 60 Vbeta primers and 13 Jbeta primers. TCRdb's table, derived via immunoSEQ multiplex PCR, lists solely in-frame clones and lacks some. This table holds under 300,000 clones, approximately 90% found once. With 6 bases removed from V and 4 bases from J, the gap between germline ends came to 16 bases. Germline loops: CDR1 MNHEY, CDR2 SMNVEV (reference sequence). The CDR3 has 16 amino acids. The sample holds one count of this clone. Its antigen is unidentified. The rearrangement uses TRBV27 and TRBJ2-6, with a tentative D call TRBD1 (6 bases). The sequenced sample consisted of PBMCs. The sequence was obtained from a man between 35 and 55 years old in good health and CMV-seropositive. The CDR3 reads CASSSGHRSGANVLTF. The CDR3 DNA sequence: TGTGCCAGCAGCTCGGGACACCGGAGCGGGGCCAACGTCCTGACTTTC.